The 4 T cell receptor beta chains listed next were all sequenced from one sample in a study of metastatic and nonmetastatic thyroid tumors. All patients reached thyroid surgery having received no treatment beforehand. With MiXCR, TCRdb called clones anew from the PCR reads. The sample holds about 59,000 clones, around 15% seen once. Sequenced input: blood. These receptors originate from a male donor with papillary thyroid cancer or a benign thyroid nodule (not recorded which). Some clones in this sample may be carry-over from other donors' samples.

This clone was recorded many times. The V gene is TRBV28, the J gene TRBJ1-1, with 8 bases that match TRBD1. The CDR3 spans 15 residues. V lost 5 bases to trimming and J lost 4 bases; unmatched junction nucleotides: 9. Germline CDR1 is MDHEN and CDR2 is SYDVKM. The CDR3 coding sequence is TGTGCCAGCAGTCAGCCGAGTGACAGGGGCACTGAAGCTTTCTTT. Amino acids: CASSQPSDRGTEAFF.

In this sample, this clone turned up many times. This chain connects TRBV6-6 to TRBJ2-2; maybe TRBD2 (6 bases). Trimming removed 0 bases at V and 3 bases at J, with 11 bases between. The CDR3 is 16 amino acids. The germline gives CDR1 MNHNY, CDR2 SVGAGI (reference sequence). CDR3 sequence reads: CASSYSAGPDTGELFF. DNA for the CDR3: TGTGCCAGCAGTTACTCTGCGGGACCCGACACCGGGGAGCTGTTTTTT.

This clone has at least ten counts. This chain connects TRBV4-1 to TRBJ2-1; TRBD2 is a possible D gene (6 bases). The V gene's germline CDR1 is MGHRA and CDR2 YSYEKL. Trimming removed 1 base from V and 0 bases from J, with 16 bases in between. The CDR3 totals 18 residues. Written as DNA, the CDR3 is TGCGCCAGCAGCCAAGGGGAGGTGGGGCGGAGCTCCTACAATGAGCAGTTCTTC. It encodes CASSQGEVGRSSYNEQFF.

This clone was counted many times. The chain combines TRBV6-1 with TRBJ1-1; no reliable D call. In germline, CDR1 is MNHNS, CDR2 SASEGT. V was cut by 3 bases and J by 11 bases, with 22 bases left in between. CDR3 length: 15 residues. The CDR3 DNA follows: TGTGCCAGCAGTGATGGGTCACAGCCTTTTGGTTCTGCTTTCTTT. Protein sequence: CASSDGSQPFGSAFF.